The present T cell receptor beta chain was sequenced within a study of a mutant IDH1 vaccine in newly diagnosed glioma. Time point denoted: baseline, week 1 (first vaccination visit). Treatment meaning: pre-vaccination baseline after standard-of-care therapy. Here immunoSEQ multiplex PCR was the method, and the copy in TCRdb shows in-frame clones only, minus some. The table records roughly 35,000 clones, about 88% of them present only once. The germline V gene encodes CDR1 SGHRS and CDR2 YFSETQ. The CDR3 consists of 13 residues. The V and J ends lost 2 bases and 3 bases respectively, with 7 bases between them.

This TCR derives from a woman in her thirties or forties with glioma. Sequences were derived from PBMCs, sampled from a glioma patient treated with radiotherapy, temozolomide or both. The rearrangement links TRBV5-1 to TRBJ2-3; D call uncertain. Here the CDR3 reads CASSFRDTDTQYF. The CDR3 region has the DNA TGCGCCAGCAGCTTTAGGGATACAGATACGCAGTATTTT.